These 29 T cell receptor beta chains were sequenced from one sample in a study of T cells in narcolepsy. Clones were sequenced by immunoSEQ multiplex PCR, and TCRdb holds only the in-frame ones, with some missing. The table shows about 35,000 clones, with roughly 80% occurring only once. The sequencing sample was made of memory (CD45RA-) CD4+ T cells from blood. The receptors come from a human donor in good health.

There are a few counts of this clone. This chain joins TRBV4-2 and TRBJ1-1; possible D gene TRBD1, 6 bases. The CDR3 is 14 residues long. Trimming took 0 bases from V and 9 from J, leaving 14 bases between them. Germline V gives CDR1 LGHNA, CDR2 YNFKEQ. DNA of the CDR3: TGTGCCAGCAGCCAAGACTGGTCCGGGACACAAGCTTTCTTT. It codes for CASSQDWSGTQAFF.

This clone has just a few counts. The chain is built from TRBV4-1 and TRBJ1-4; D not resolved. Trimming cost V 0 bases and J 11 bases, with 13 bases left between them. The V gene's germline CDR1 is MGHRA and CDR2 YSYEKL. This CDR3 comprises 14 residues. CDR3 sequence (DNA): TGCGCCAGCAGCCAAGATCTGGGTTCGTGGAAACTGTTTTTT. It is translated as CASSQDLGSWKLFF.

The chain joins TRBV4-1 to TRBJ1-4, with D maybe TRBD1 (5 bases). The V gene lost 1 base and the J gene lost 8 bases, with 11 bases spanning the gap. CDR3 length: 14 amino acids. Germline V gene lookup returns CDR1 MGHRA and CDR2 YSYEKL. CDR3 DNA sequence: TGCGCCAGCAGCCAAGCGGGGCGGGTGGAAAAACTGTTTTTT. Amino acids: CASSQAGRVEKLFF.

The chain couples TRBV5-4 to TRBJ2-7; D possibly uses TRBD1 or TRBD2 (5 bases each). The CDR3 consists of 15 residues. V was trimmed by 4 bases and J by 0 bases, leaving 14 bases between them. CDR1 and CDR2 (germline): SGHNT, YYREEE (reference sequence). The CDR3 nucleotides are TGTGCCAGCAGCCCCGGGACGCTGAGCTCCTACGAGCAGTACTTC. The encoded protein is CASSPGTLSSYEQYF. The whole variable domain, remainder taken from reference TRBV5-4 and TRBJ2-7, is ETGVTQSPTHLIKTRGQQVTLRCSSQSGHNTVSWYQQALGQGPQFIFQYYREEENGRGNFPPRFSGLQFPNYSSELNVNALELDDSALYLCASSPGTLSSYEQYFGPGTRLTVT.

This chain uses TRBV25-1 with TRBJ2-4; D is perhaps TRBD2 (6 bases). CDR1 and CDR2 from the germline V gene are MGHDK and SYGVNS. Trimming cost V 4 bases and J 3 bases, with 16 bases left between them. This CDR3 is built from 16 residues. In nucleotides, the CDR3 is TGTGCCAGCAGTGGGGGACTGTTAGAAGGCAAAAACATTCAGTACTTC. It codes for CASSGGLLEGKNIQYF.

This sequence joins TRBV5-4 and TRBJ2-3; D unresolved. Germline V lookup: CDR1 SGHNT, CDR2 YYREEE (reference sequence). CDR3 length: 14 residues. Trimming took off 2 bases at V and 4 bases at J, with 11 bases between the two ends. The CDR3 is CASSFRVLADTQYF. The CDR3 DNA reads as TGTGCCAGCAGCTTCCGGGTATTGGCAGATACGCAGTATTTT.

J is TRBJ2-7 and V is TRBV5-4, with D hard to call. The V gene lost 0 bases and the J gene lost 0 bases, with 7 bases spanning the gap. The CDR3 is made up of 14 amino acids. CDR1 and CDR2 (germline): SGHNT, YYREEE (reference sequence). The CDR3 DNA sequence: TGTGCCAGCAGCTTGGAAGAGTACTCCTACGAGCAGTACTTC. It encodes CASSLEEYSYEQYF.

V is TRBV7-3 and J is TRBJ2-1; weak D call: TRBD2 (6 bases). Per germline, CDR1 SGHTA and CDR2 FQGTGA. V was clipped by 3 bases and J by 4 bases, with 13 bases between them. This CDR3 has 15 amino acids. CDR3: CASSLGGPGYNEQFF. The CDR3 coding sequence is TGTGCCAGCAGCTTGGGGGGACCTGGTTACAATGAGCAGTTCTTC.

This clone was found a few times. The chain carries TRBV5-4 and TRBJ1-1; D unclear. Trimming pared 4 bases from V and 1 base from J, leaving 5 bases between. This CDR3 region has 12 residues. CDR1 is SGHNT, CDR2 YYREEE, per germline (reference sequence). CDR3 in DNA: TGTGCCAGCAGCCACCCGAACACTGAAGCTTTCTTT. It is translated as CASSHPNTEAFF. Together with reference TRBV5-4 and TRBJ1-1, the CDR3 gives the full variable domain: ETGVTQSPTHLIKTRGQQVTLRCSSQSGHNTVSWYQQALGQGPQFIFQYYREEENGRGNFPPRFSGLQFPNYSSELNVNALELDDSALYLCASSHPNTEAFFGQGTRLTVV.

The rearrangement uses TRBV7-2 and TRBJ1-4; D is unresolved. V lost 1 base and J 8 bases, leaving 11 bases between the germline ends. The length of the CDR3 is 14 residues. Per the germline V gene, CDR1 is SGHTA and CDR2 is FQGNSA. The CDR3 DNA sequence: TGTGCCAGCAGCTTAGGCCCGGGCGGGGAAAAACTGTTTTTT. Protein product: CASSLGPGGEKLFF.

The rearrangement links TRBV7-2 to TRBJ2-5; D tentatively fits TRBD1 or TRBD2 (6 bases each). There are 16 residues in the CDR3. Looked up from germline, CDR1 is SGHTA and CDR2 is FQGNSA. V shed 0 bases and J shed 2 bases, with 13 bases lying between them. This CDR3 reads CASSLASGARQETQYF. The CDR3 nucleotides read TGTGCCAGCAGCTTAGCATCGGGGGCTAGGCAAGAGACCCAGTACTTC.

Notes on this clone: One end of the junction varies from germline; a read error may be responsible. The rearrangement links TRBV19 to TRBJ2-5, with 10 bases fitting TRBD2. CDR1 is LNHDA and CDR2 is SQIVND in the germline V gene (reference sequence). The CDR3 length is 16 residues. The CDR3 coding sequence is TGTGCCAGTAGTACCGACCTACTAGCGGGACAAGACACCCAGTACTTC. Translation: CASSTDLLAGQDTQYF.

V usage is TRBV2 and J usage is TRBJ2-2; 9 nucleotides line up with TRBD2. This CDR3 comprises 16 residues. V dropped 1 base and J dropped 5; count of bases not matched to a gene: 5. Germline V gene sequence: CDR1 SNHLY, CDR2 FYNNEI. CDR3 loop: CASSEVGTSPTGELFF. CDR3 sequence (DNA): TGTGCCAGCAGTGAAGTGGGGACTAGCCCGACCGGGGAGCTGTTTTTT.

This clone was observed a few times. The rearrangement uses TRBV2 and TRBJ1-1; D is possibly TRBD1 (6 bases). This CDR3 region has 13 residues. The V end lost 9 bases, the J end lost 5 bases, and 16 bases lay between the germline ends. Germline CDR1 and CDR2: SNHLY and FYNNEI. Here the CDR3 DNA reads TGTGCCAGTCAACAGGGAGAGGTTACTGAAGCTTTCTTT. This translates into CASQQGEVTEAFF.

The V call is TRBV4-1, the J call TRBJ2-1; TRBD2 agrees at 12 bases. Germline CDR1 reads MGHRA; CDR2 reads YSYEKL. J lost 9 bases, V lost 3 bases, and 6 bases had no gene match. The CDR3 consists of 15 residues. The CDR3 region is CASSQIQLAGGEQFF. In nucleotides, the CDR3 is TGCGCCAGCAGCCAGATACAACTAGCGGGAGGTGAGCAGTTCTTC.

This rearrangement joins TRBV7-8 to TRBJ2-7; TRBD1 agrees at 8 bases. There are 16 residues in the CDR3. The germline V gene encodes CDR1 SGHVS and CDR2 FQNEAQ. J was trimmed by 7 bases and V by 2 bases; bases with no gene match: 13. The CDR3 DNA sequence: TGTGCCAGCAGCTTATCGCGCCGCCAGGGGGCGCTTGAGCAGTACTTC. Translation gives CASSLSRRQGALEQYF.

The J gene is TRBJ2-7, the V gene TRBV11-3; TRBD1 matches at 11 bases. After removal of 5 bases from V and 6 bases from J, the junction contained 6 bases not matched to a gene. This CDR3 is built from 14 residues. The germline gives CDR1 SGHNT, CDR2 YENEEA. CDR3 sequence: CASSASGTGGEQYF. For the CDR3, the DNA is TGTGCCAGCAGCGCATCCGGGACAGGGGGCGAGCAGTACTTC.

Note on this clone: The limits of the CDR3 on the DNA are not certain, so only TCRdb's listed CDR3 is given. The chain has TRBV21-1 and TRBJ2-7. TRBV21-1 has pseudogene status. The CDR3 adds up to 15 amino acids, both ends counted. Here the CDR3 reads CASSKVGGGSYEQYF.

The V call is TRBV28, the J call TRBJ1-5, with D uncertain. Germline V gives CDR1 MDHEN, CDR2 SYDVKM. The CDR3 runs to 12 residues. The ends were cut back, 10 bases at V and 6 bases at J, with 13 bases in the middle. Here the CDR3 DNA reads TGTGCCACCTCCGGTCCGCTTCAGCCCCAGCATTTT. It specifies CATSGPLQPQHF.

V is TRBV19 and J is TRBJ2-5, with 8 bases identical to TRBD2. The CDR3 is 15 amino acids. Germline values: CDR1 LNHDA, CDR2 SQIVND (reference sequence). V gave up 4 bases and J gave up 5 bases; unmatched junction bases: 9. The CDR3 sequence is CASSNRGGRIETQYF. DNA for the CDR3: TGTGCCAGTAGTAATCGGGGCGGGAGGATCGAGACCCAGTACTTC.

The chain employs TRBV9 and TRBJ1-1; D may be TRBD1 (5 bases). Deletions cut 3 bases from V and 6 bases from J, with 18 bases between. This CDR3 is built from 15 residues. The germline V gene has CDR1 SGDLS and CDR2 YYNGEE. CDR3 protein: CASSAGHSEDAEAFF. CDR3 nucleotides: TGTGCCAGCAGCGCCGGACATTCGGAGGACGCTGAAGCTTTCTTT.

The chain is built from TRBV6-5 and TRBJ2-1, with 7 bases identical to TRBD2. V lost 5 bases, J lost 6 bases, and 10 bases stayed unmatched. The germline V gene has CDR1 MNHEY and CDR2 SVGAGI. The CDR3 extends over 15 amino acids. CDR3 region: CASSLTSLGPNEQFF. DNA of the CDR3: TGTGCCAGCAGTCTGACTAGCTTGGGACCCAATGAGCAGTTCTTC.

About this clone itself: Other DNA sequences from this sample encode an identical CDR3 as well. The chain recombines TRBV30 with TRBJ1-5; possible D gene TRBD1, 5 bases. The CDR3 extends over 13 amino acids. The germline V and J ends were trimmed by 0 bases and 4 bases, with 7 bases remaining between them. Germline V CDR1 and CDR2: GTSNPN, SVGIG (reference sequence). The CDR3 DNA sequence: TGTGCCTGGAGTGTGGGGGGAAATCAGCCCCAGCATTTT. Translating it yields CAWSVGGNQPQHF.

The V and J genes are TRBV23-1 and TRBJ2-3; perhaps TRBD2 as D (7 bases). TRBV23-1 is reported as an ORF; its role is uncertain. The CDR3 is 14 amino acids. Trimming removed 6 bases at V and 14 bases at J, with 24 bases between. CDR3 loop: CASSLGGGPELRYF. CDR3 coding DNA: TGCGCCAGCAGCCTGGGCGGGGGCCCAGAACTTAGGTATTTT.

This chain uses TRBV7-2 with TRBJ2-5; 7 nucleotides match TRBD1. With V trimmed by 1 base and J by 1 base, 9 bases remained unmatched. Per germline, CDR1 SGHTA and CDR2 FQGNSA. The CDR3 sequence is 17 residues long. Here the CDR3 reads CASSLDGVAGGQETQYF. The CDR3 bases are TGTGCCAGCAGCTTAGACGGGGTGGCAGGGGGCCAAGAGACCCAGTACTTC.

The V gene is TRBV2, the J gene TRBJ2-1, with 10 nucleotides matching TRBD1. Losses at the gene ends were 8 bases for V and 1 base for J; bases not matched to a gene: 5. The CDR3 spans 15 residues. Looked up from germline, CDR1 is SNHLY and CDR2 is FYNNEI. This CDR3 reads CASRQGADSYNEQFF. The CDR3 coding sequence is TGTGCCAGCCGACAGGGGGCTGATTCCTACAATGAGCAGTTCTTC.

V is TRBV7-2 and J is TRBJ2-3, with D hard to call. V lost 5 bases to trimming and J lost 6 bases, with 12 bases between them. The CDR3 runs 13 residues. Germline CDR1 SGHTA, CDR2 FQGNSA. CDR3 DNA sequence: TGTGCCAGCAGCGCTAGAACCGTGGATACGCAGTATTTT. Its translation is CASSARTVDTQYF.

The chain has TRBV7-8 and TRBJ2-7; the match to TRBD1 covers 10 bases. Germline V gene data show CDR1 as SGHVS and CDR2 as FQNEAQ. The trim removed 3 bases at V and 1 base at J, leaving 6 bases unmatched. The CDR3 length is 16 residues. The CDR3 DNA reads as TGTGCCAGCAGCTTCCGGGACAGGGGTTGGTCCTACGAGCAGTACTTC. Its protein is CASSFRDRGWSYEQYF.

J is TRBJ2-3 and V is TRBV5-4; weak D call: TRBD2 (6 bases). Trimming removed 4 bases at V and 0 bases at J, with 12 bases between. The CDR3 has 15 amino acids. CDR1 SGHNT and CDR2 YYREEE come from the germline V gene (reference sequence). CDR3 protein: CASSQGLLSTDTQYF. Here the CDR3 DNA reads TGTGCCAGCAGCCAGGGACTCCTAAGCACAGATACGCAGTATTTT.